The 23 T cell receptor beta chains presented below share a single source sample, sequenced in a study of identical twins. TCRdb ran MiXCR on the 5' RACE reads and lists one entry per CDR3 protein. Counted here are 1.5 million to 2 million distinct CDR3 sequences, around 33% occurring once; the ten biggest clones make up more than 0.25%. Sequenced sample: cord blood. Receptors originate from a newborn girl in good health.

The J gene is TRBJ1-5, the V gene TRBV25-1; the D is unclear. V shed 5 bases and J shed 3 bases, with 14 bases lying between them. The CDR3 sequence is 15 residues long. Germline V lookup: CDR1 MGHDK, CDR2 SYGVNS. In DNA form, the CDR3 reads TGTGCCAGCAGTAAAAACGAACGGATCAATCAGCCCCAGCATTTT. Translating gives CASSKNERINQPQHF.

The rearrangement uses TRBV20-1 and TRBJ1-5, with D uncertain. The CDR3 sequence is 15 residues long. Trimming pared 1 base from V and 5 bases from J, leaving 15 bases between. The germline CDR1 and CDR2 sequences are DFQATT and SNEGSKA (reference sequence). CDR3 DNA: TGCAGTGCTAGAGGGTCAGCTGACCCCCATCAGCCCCAGCATTTT. It specifies CSARGSADPHQPQHF.

This clonotype was detected a few times. The chain couples TRBV7-6 to TRBJ2-1, with 7 bases aligning to TRBD2. This CDR3 has 17 amino acids. Germline loops: CDR1 SGHVS, CDR2 FNYEAQ. After removal of 0 bases from V and 3 bases from J, the junction contained 8 bases not matched to a gene. The CDR3: CASSLAPLAAIYNEQFF. DNA of the CDR3: TGTGCCAGCAGCTTAGCGCCCCTAGCGGCGATCTACAATGAGCAGTTCTTC.

This chain uses TRBV2 with TRBJ2-7; 10 bases align to TRBD1. This CDR3 has 13 amino acids. Germline V gene lookup returns CDR1 SNHLY and CDR2 FYNNEI. J lost 7 bases, V lost 7 bases, and 7 bases had no gene match. The CDR3, as DNA: TGTGCCAGCAAAAGGACAGGGGGAGTGGAGCAGTACTTC. Translating gives CASKRTGGVEQYF. Complete variable domain (other parts from reference TRBV2 and TRBJ2-7): EPEVTQTPSHQVTQMGQEVILRCVPISNHLYFYWYRQILGQKVEFLVSFYNNEISEKSEIFDDQFSVERPDGSNFTLKIRSTKLEDSAMYFCASKRTGGVEQYFGPGTRLTVT.

This clonotype occurred a few times. The rearrangement links TRBV20-1 to TRBJ1-2; D remains ambiguous. Germline loops: CDR1 DFQATT, CDR2 SNEGSKA (reference sequence). V was shortened by 3 bases and J by 4 bases, with 6 bases between the two germline ends. CDR3 length: 11 residues. CDR3 amino acids: CSASLRYGYTF. DNA of the CDR3: TGCAGTGCTAGTCTTCGCTATGGCTACACCTTC.

This chain connects TRBV7-9 to TRBJ1-1, with TRBD1 as a possible D gene (5 bases). The V gene's germline CDR1 is SEHNR and CDR2 FQNEAQ (reference sequence). V shed 3 bases and J shed 7 bases, with 12 bases lying between them. This CDR3 has 13 residues. CDR3 amino acids: CASSLGRAYEAFF. The CDR3 DNA reads as TGTGCCAGCAGCTTGGGCAGGGCATATGAAGCTTTCTTT. The full variable domain, in which reference TRBV7-9 and TRBJ1-1 provide the parts outside the CDR3, is DTGVSQNPRHKITKRGQNVTFRCDPISEHNRLYWYRQTLGQGPEFLTYFQNEAQLEKSRLLSDRFSAERPKGSFSTLEIQRTEQGDSAMYLCASSLGRAYEAFFGQGTRLTVV.

This clonotype was observed a handful of times. This chain joins TRBV4-1 and TRBJ1-5; perhaps TRBD1 as D (5 bases). The V and J ends lost 0 bases and 2 bases respectively, with 8 bases between them. The CDR3 spans 15 residues. Germline values: CDR1 MGHRA, CDR2 YSYEKL. CDR3 sequence reads: CASSQDGHGNQPQHF. The CDR3 DNA reads TGCGCCAGCAGCCAAGACGGACACGGCAATCAGCCCCAGCATTTT.

This clonotype was counted at least ten times. The J gene is TRBJ2-3, the V gene TRBV5-1; no reliable D call. The V end lost 1 base, the J end lost 5 bases, and 14 bases lay between the germline ends. Per germline, CDR1 SGHRS and CDR2 YFSETQ. The CDR3 covers 15 residues. The CDR3 spells CASSLWITTGDTQYF. Written as DNA, the CDR3 is TGCGCCAGCAGCTTGTGGATTACCACGGGAGATACGCAGTATTTT.

The chain links TRBV7-9 to TRBJ2-1, with D tentatively TRBD2 (5 bases). The ends were cut back, 0 bases at V and 0 bases at J, with 12 bases in the middle. There are 17 residues in the CDR3. CDR1 is SEHNR and CDR2 is FQNEAQ in the germline V gene (reference sequence). Here the CDR3 DNA reads TGTGCCAGCAGCTTAGCTCTGGGGAGTGACTCCTACAATGAGCAGTTCTTC. Protein: CASSLALGSDSYNEQFF.

The chain links TRBV19 to TRBJ1-1, with D hard to call. V was cut by 10 bases and J by 1 base, with 10 bases left in between. The CDR3 length is 12 residues. Germline CDR1 LNHDA, CDR2 SQIVND (reference sequence). CDR3 DNA: TGTGCCACTTCAGAGGGGAACACTGAAGCTTTCTTT. The encoded protein is CATSEGNTEAFF.

This chain uses TRBV4-2 with TRBJ1-2; D is perhaps TRBD1 (5 bases). The CDR3 totals 14 residues. Trimming pared 0 bases from V and 2 bases from J, leaving 7 bases between. The V gene's germline CDR1 is LGHNA and CDR2 YNFKEQ. The CDR3 DNA follows: TGTGCCAGCAGCCAAGAGACAGCCAACTATGGCTACACCTTC. This sequence encodes CASSQETANYGYTF.

The chain has TRBV2 and TRBJ2-7, with 9 bases that match TRBD1. There are 14 residues in the CDR3. Germline lookup yields CDR1 SNHLY and CDR2 FYNNEI. Losses at the gene ends were 6 bases for V and 3 bases for J; bases not matched to a gene: 6. In DNA, the CDR3 is TGTGCCAGCAGAGCGGACAGGGGTCACTACGAGCAGTACTTC. Translating it yields CASRADRGHYEQYF.

V and J are TRBV6-5 and TRBJ1-1, with D perhaps TRBD1 (5 bases). Trimming left V 0 bases short and J 10 bases short, with 9 bases between. This CDR3 has 12 residues. Germline CDR1 and CDR2: MNHEY and SVGAGI. CDR3 bases: TGTGCCAGCAGTTACTCGACAGAACGAGCTTTCTTT. Residues: CASSYSTERAFF.

This clonotype was detected a few times. The rearrangement links TRBV6-1 to TRBJ1-5; D is undetermined. This CDR3 region has 14 residues. In germline, CDR1 is MNHNS, CDR2 SASEGT. Deletions cut 2 bases from V and 7 bases from J, with 12 bases between. The CDR3 nucleotides read TGTGCCAGCAGTGAATTTCGGGCCACGCAGCCCCAGCATTTT. It is translated as CASSEFRATQPQHF.

This chain joins TRBV3-1 and TRBJ2-3, with D unclear. Between the trimmed V and J ends, which lost 4 bases and 4 bases, there was a span of 9 bases. The germline CDR1 and CDR2 sequences are LGHDT and YNNKEL (reference sequence). This CDR3 region has 13 residues. CDR3 sequence: CASSPLDPDTQYF. The CDR3 DNA follows: TGTGCCAGCAGCCCGCTGGACCCAGATACGCAGTATTTT.

The rearrangement links TRBV3-1 to TRBJ1-2; 9 bases agree with TRBD1. Germline CDR1 LGHDT, CDR2 YNNKEL (reference sequence). Trimming took 3 bases from V and 4 from J; bases not matched to a gene: 6. The CDR3 runs to 15 residues. The CDR3 DNA reads as TGTGCCAGCAGCCATCCGGGACAGGGAATCTATGGCTACACCTTC. It encodes CASSHPGQGIYGYTF.

The chain joins TRBV7-2 to TRBJ2-5; a weak D match, TRBD2 (6 bases). V was cut by 1 base and J by 5 bases, with 11 bases left in between. CDR1 and CDR2 from the germline V gene are SGHTA and FQGNSA. There are 14 residues in the CDR3. CDR3 sequence reads: CASSLVPLAETQYF. For the CDR3, the DNA is TGTGCCAGCAGCTTAGTCCCGCTAGCGGAGACCCAGTACTTC.

The V gene is TRBV5-1, the J gene TRBJ2-2; possibly TRBD1 for D (6 bases). Germline-derived CDR1 and CDR2 are SGHRS and YFSETQ. Between the trimmed V and J ends, which lost 4 bases and 7 bases, there was a span of 20 bases. The CDR3 runs to 16 residues. CDR3 nucleotides: TGCGCCAGCAGCCTTGGTGCGGACAGTGGGATCGGGGAGCTGTTTTTT. Protein product: CASSLGADSGIGELFF.

This clonotype was observed a few times. CDR3 in amino acids: CASSLRGRSEKLFF. The CDR3 region has the DNA TGTGCCAGCAGTCTAAGGGGGCGGAGTGAAAAACTGTTTTTT. The rearrangement joins TRBV27 to TRBJ1-4, with 7 bases that match TRBD1. CDR1 and CDR2 (germline): MNHEY, SMNVEV (reference sequence). This CDR3 spans 14 amino acids. The trim removed 5 bases at V and 7 bases at J, leaving 7 bases unmatched.

This chain connects TRBV3-1 to TRBJ1-5, with D tentatively TRBD1 (5 bases). Trimming took 2 bases from V and 11 from J, leaving 13 bases between them. Germline V CDR1 and CDR2: LGHDT, YNNKEL (reference sequence). The CDR3 loop spans 13 amino acids. Here the CDR3 reads CASSQLDGGTQHF. The CDR3 DNA reads TGTGCCAGCAGCCAACTCGACGGGGGGACCCAGCATTTT.

The J gene is TRBJ1-3, the V gene TRBV9; D is ambiguous. Germline V gene lookup returns CDR1 SGDLS and CDR2 YYNGEE. Trimming left V 2 bases short and J 0 bases short, with 9 bases between. CDR3 length: 15 residues. The CDR3 region has the DNA TGTGCCAGCAGCGTCGGCAGCTCCTCTGGAAACACCATATATTTT. It specifies CASSVGSSSGNTIYF. Based on the CDR3 plus reference TRBV9 and TRBJ1-3, the full variable domain is DSGVTQTPKHLITATGQRVTLRCSPRSGDLSVYWYQQSLDQGLQFLIQYYNGEERAKGNILERFSAQQFPDLHSELNLSSLELGDSALYFCASSVGSSSGNTIYFGEGSWLTVV.

The rearrangement links TRBV24-1 to TRBJ2-1; the D gene is possibly TRBD1 (8 bases). The CDR3 has 18 residues. Deletions cut 1 base from V and 3 bases from J, with 18 bases between. Germline values: CDR1 KGHDR, CDR2 SFDVKD. The CDR3 here is CATSDFPTGEGNYNEQFF. The CDR3 nucleotides are TGTGCCACCAGTGATTTCCCGACAGGGGAGGGTAACTACAATGAGCAGTTCTTC.

This clonotype was counted only a few times. The gene calls are TRBV14 and TRBJ1-2; tentatively, D is TRBD1 (6 bases). Germline V gives CDR1 SGHDN, CDR2 FVKESK. V was cut by 1 base and J by 7 bases, with 13 bases left in between. The CDR3 sequence is 14 residues long. DNA for the CDR3: TGTGCCAGCAGCCAAGTTCCAGGGGCGGTTGGCTACACCTTC. As protein: CASSQVPGAVGYTF.